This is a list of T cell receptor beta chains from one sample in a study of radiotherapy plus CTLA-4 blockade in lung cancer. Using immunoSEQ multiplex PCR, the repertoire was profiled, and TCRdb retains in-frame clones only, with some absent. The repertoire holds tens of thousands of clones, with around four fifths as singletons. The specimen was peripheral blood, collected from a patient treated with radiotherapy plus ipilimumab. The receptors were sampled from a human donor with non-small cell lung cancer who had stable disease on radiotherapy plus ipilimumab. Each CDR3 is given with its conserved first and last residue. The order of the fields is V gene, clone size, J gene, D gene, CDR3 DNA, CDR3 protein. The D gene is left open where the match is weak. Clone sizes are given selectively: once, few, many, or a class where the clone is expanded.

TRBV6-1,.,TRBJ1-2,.,TGTGCCAGCAGTTCCACTCCTCAATATGGCTACACCTTC,CASSSTPQYGYTF
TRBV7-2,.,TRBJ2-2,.,TGTGCCAGCAGCTTACTGGTGAACACCGGGGAGCTGTTTTTT,CASSLLVNTGELFF
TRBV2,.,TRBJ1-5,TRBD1,TGTGCCAGCAAGGATCCGGGACAGGGGGGCAATCAGCCCCAGCATTTT,CASKDPGQGGNQPQHF
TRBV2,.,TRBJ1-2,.,TGTGCCAGCAGTGGGATTGGGGGGATGGCCTATGGCTACACCTTC,CASSGIGGMAYGYTF
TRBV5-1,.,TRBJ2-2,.,TGCGCCAGCAGCTACGGGGGGCTCAACACCGGGGAGCTGTTTTTT,CASSYGGLNTGELFF
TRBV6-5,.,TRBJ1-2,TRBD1,TGTGCCAGCAGTTCCGAGCTCGGGACAGGCTATGGCTACACCTTC,CASSSELGTGYGYTF
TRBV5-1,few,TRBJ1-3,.,TGCGCCAGCAGCTTGGAATGGATCTCTGGAAACACCATATATTTT,CASSLEWISGNTIYF
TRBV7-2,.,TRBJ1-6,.,TGTGCCAGCAGCTCCGGACAGAACTCCTTGCCCCACTTT,CASSSGQNSLPHF
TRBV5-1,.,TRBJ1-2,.,TGCGCCAGCAGCGAGGACCCATCTAACTATGGCTACACCTTC,CASSEDPSNYGYTF
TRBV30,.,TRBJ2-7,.,TGTGCCTGGAACCCCACCGAGGGATTAGGATACTTC,CAWNPTEGLGYF
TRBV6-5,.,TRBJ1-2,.,TGTGCCAGCAGTTACTCTCCTGGCAGGGTCTTGTCCGGCTACACCTTC,CASSYSPGRVLSGYTF
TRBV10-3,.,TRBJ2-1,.,TGTGCCATCGGAGCCTCTCTCAGCGACAATGAGCAGTTCTTC,CAIGASLSDNEQFF
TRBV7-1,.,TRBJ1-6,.,TGTGCCAGCACCCTAGGGAGCTCCTATAATTCACCCCTCCACTTT,CASTLGSSYNSPLHF
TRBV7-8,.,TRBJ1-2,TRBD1,TGTGCCAGCAGCTGGGACAGAACTAACTATGGCTACACCTTC,CASSWDRTNYGYTF
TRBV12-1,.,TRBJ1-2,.,TGTGCCAGCAGCTTCCAAGGACAGGCCCGTCGAGGCTACACCTTC,CASSFQGQARRGYTF
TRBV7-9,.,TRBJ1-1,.,TGTGCCAGCAGCTTAGGAGGCAGGATGAACACTGAAGCTTTCTTT,CASSLGGRMNTEAFF
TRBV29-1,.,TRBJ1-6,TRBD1,TGCAGCGTCGGGACAGATTCACCCCTCCACTTT,CSVGTDSPLHF
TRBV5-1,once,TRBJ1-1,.,TGCGCCAGCAGCTTGGAACAAATCACTGAAGCTTTCTTT,CASSLEQITEAFF
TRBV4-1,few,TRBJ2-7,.,TGCGCCAGCAGCCCGGGGAACCGGGACACCGACTACGAGCAGTACTTC,CASSPGNRDTDYEQYF
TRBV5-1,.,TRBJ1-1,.,TGCGCCAGCACCTTGATATCGTCCTCCATGAACACTGAAGCTTTCTTT,CASTLISSSMNTEAFF
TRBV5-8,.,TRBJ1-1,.,TGTGCCAGCAGCTTGGGCAGCAAGAACACTGAAGCTTTCTTT,CASSLGSKNTEAFF
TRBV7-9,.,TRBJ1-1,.,TGTGCCAGCAACCAACCACCGGGGGAAAGGGCTTTCTTT,CASNQPPGERAFF
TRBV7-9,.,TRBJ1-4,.,TGTGCCAGCAGCTTAACCAACACGGCAACTAATGAAAAACTGTTTTTT,CASSLTNTATNEKLFF
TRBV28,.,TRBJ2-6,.,TGTGCCAGCAGTTTGGTTGGGACAACAACCGTCCTGACTTTC,CASSLVGTTTVLTF